The rows below give T cell receptor beta chains drawn from one sample of a study of blood T cell repertoires in COVID-19. Sequencing was performed with immunoSEQ multiplex PCR; in TCRdb, only in-frame clones are kept and a portion is missing. The table shows some 120,000 clones, with approximately 87% occurring only once. Sequenced sample: peripheral blood. The receptors derive from a woman aged 45-65 years with acute or convalescent COVID-19. Each CDR3 is given with its conserved first and last residue. D genes are given only for firm matches. Where a row states a size, it is once, few, many or the class of an expanded clone; other rows omit it.

>TRBV12-2|-|-|TRBJ1-2
CASRLSGARTPNYGYTF
TGTGCAAGTCGCTTATCAGGGGCGCGGACCCCCAACTATGGCTACACCTTC
>TRBV7-6|-|-|TRBJ1-1
CASSPRGHNTEAFF
TGTGCCAGCAGCCCCCGGGGACATAACACTGAAGCTTTCTTT
>TRBV27|TRBD1|-|TRBJ1-2
CASSLRGQSHYGYTF
TGTGCCAGCAGTTTGAGGGGACAGTCTCACTATGGCTACACCTTC
>TRBV7-2|-|-|TRBJ1-1
CASSGDSTGRKLFF
TGTGCCAGCAGCGGAGATTCCACAGGAAGGAAGCTTTTCTTT
>TRBV10-3|TRBD1|once|TRBJ2-7
CAISESGTVEQYF
TGTGCCATCAGTGAGTCGGGGACAGTCGAGCAGTACTTC
>TRBV18|-|-|TRBJ2-5
CASSRGGAYQETQYF
TGTGCCAGCTCCCGCGGTGGGGCGTACCAAGAGACCCAGTACTTC
>TRBV3-1/TRBV3-2|TRBD2|-|TRBJ2-1
CASSQPPGLAGPARYNEQFF
TGTGCCAGCAGCCAACCCCCGGGACTAGCGGGACCCGCCAGGTACAATGAGCAGTTCTTC
>TRBV30|TRBD2|-|TRBJ2-7
CAWSGGLAGAVGEQYF
TGTGCCTGGAGTGGGGGACTAGCGGGAGCGGTTGGCGAGCAGTACTTC
>TRBV7-2|TRBD2|-|TRBJ2-1
CASSLGARGDFEQFF
TGTGCCAGCAGCTTAGGGGCGCGGGGGGATTTTGAGCAGTTCTTC
>TRBV30|TRBD2|-|TRBJ2-5
CAWKAGGPPWSQETQYF
TGTGCCTGGAAAGCGGGGGGGCCCCCTTGGAGCCAAGAGACCCAGTACTTC
>TRBV2|TRBD1|-|TRBJ2-2
CATRPLRGRTGELFF
TGTGCCACCCGCCCCCTTAGGGGGCGGACCGGGGAGCTGTTTTTT
>TRBV27|-|-|TRBJ1-6
CASSLTPASPLHF
TGTGCCAGCAGTCTAACCCCAGCGTCACCCCTCCACTTT
>TRBV18|-|-|TRBJ1-1
CASSSGSSTEAFF
TGTGCCAGCTCATCAGGGTCTTCCACTGAAGCTTTCTTT
>TRBV2|TRBD1|-|TRBJ1-5
CASRTPTGVGGQPQHF
TGTGCCAGCAGAACCCCCACAGGGGTCGGAGGTCAGCCCCAGCATTTT
>TRBV6-2/TRBV6-3|-|-|TRBJ1-3
CASSSAGNGNTIYF
TGTGCCAGCAGTTCGGCGGGCAACGGAAACACCATATATTTT